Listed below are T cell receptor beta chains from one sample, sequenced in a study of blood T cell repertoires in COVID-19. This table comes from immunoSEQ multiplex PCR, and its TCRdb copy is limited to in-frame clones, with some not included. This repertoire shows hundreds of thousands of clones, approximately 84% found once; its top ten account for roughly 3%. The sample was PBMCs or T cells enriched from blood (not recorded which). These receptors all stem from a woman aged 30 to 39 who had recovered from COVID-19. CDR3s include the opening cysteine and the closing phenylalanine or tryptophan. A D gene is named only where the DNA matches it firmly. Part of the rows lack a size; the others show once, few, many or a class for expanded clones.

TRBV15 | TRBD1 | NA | CATSRDDRGYEKLFF
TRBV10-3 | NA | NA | CAIRAQENTEAFF
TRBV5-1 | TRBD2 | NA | CASSTRTSGPDTQYF
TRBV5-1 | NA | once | CASSEGPDTQYF
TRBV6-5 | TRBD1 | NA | CASSFTYGTGEKLFF
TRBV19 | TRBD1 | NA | CASSSGGSNNEQFF
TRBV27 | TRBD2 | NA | CASSHGTSGTGELFF
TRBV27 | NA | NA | CASSFLQGSKGYTF
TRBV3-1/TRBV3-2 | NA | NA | CASSQDGIYEQFF
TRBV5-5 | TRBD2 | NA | CASSLLGLAGGPFSTDTQYF
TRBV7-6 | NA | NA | CASSLFDNEQFF
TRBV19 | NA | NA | CASSAQGSYEQYF
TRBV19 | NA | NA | CASSIDQSGGYTF
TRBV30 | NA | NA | CAWNYPGELYGYTF
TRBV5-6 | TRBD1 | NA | CASSRDFTGAGTDTQYF
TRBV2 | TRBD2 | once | CASKEEAGGSYEQYF
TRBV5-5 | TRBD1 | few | CASSFTFPGQTYGYTF
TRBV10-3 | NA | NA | CAISQQDSYGYTF
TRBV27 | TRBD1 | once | CASSRKAGGASYEQYF
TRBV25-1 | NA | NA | CASSEAVAGKNEQFF
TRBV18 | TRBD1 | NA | CASSPAGTGKHGYTF
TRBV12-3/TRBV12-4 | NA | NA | CASTPGAGELFF
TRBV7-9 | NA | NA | CASSLSQGSYNSPLHF
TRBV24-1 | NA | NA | CATSESGAYNEQFF
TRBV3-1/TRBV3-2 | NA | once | CASSQDGGAEGYTF
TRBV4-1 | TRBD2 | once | CASSHRTSGTYNEQFF
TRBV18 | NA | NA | CASSPPLHRPANYGYTF
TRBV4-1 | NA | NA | CASSLDNEQFF
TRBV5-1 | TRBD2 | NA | CASSFGASGWSSYNEQFF